This T cell receptor beta chain is drawn from a study of blood T cell repertoires in COVID-19. Study as a whole: Donors in the United States, Italy and Spain gave samples during acute or convalescent COVID-19. T cells, B-cell-depleted T cells, or PBMCs provided the cDNA or gDNA that served as material.

Clones were read by immunoSEQ multiplex PCR, and TCRdb kept only the in-frame ones, dropping some. The sample carries approximately 76,000 clones, around 85% recorded once. This clone was counted only a few times. The germline CDR1 and CDR2 sequences are LNHDA and SQIVND (reference sequence). V was clipped by 5 bases and J by 2 bases, with 12 bases between them. This CDR3 spans 15 amino acids. Input material: peripheral blood. V is TRBV19 and J is TRBJ1-4, with unresolved D. This TCR came from a man aged 25-45 years with acute or convalescent COVID-19. CDR3 amino acids: CASSALGSTNEKLFF. The CDR3 DNA reads TGTGCCAGTAGTGCCCTGGGCAGCACTAATGAAAAACTGTTTTTT. Looking up the rest from reference TRBV19 and TRBJ1-4 gives the full variable domain: DGGITQSPKYLFRKEGQNVTLSCEQNLNHDAMYWYRQDPGQGLRLIYYSQIVNDFQKGDIAEGYSVSREKKESFPLTVTSAQKNPTAFYLCASSALGSTNEKLFFGSGTQLSVL.